These 26 T cell receptor beta chains were sequenced from one sample in a study of regulatory dendritic cells for organ transplantation. Repertoires were generated with immunoSEQ multiplex PCR, while TCRdb's copy carries only in-frame clones and drops some. Of 7,500 to 8,500 clones in the sample, about 67% were seen once. Sorted T cells were CFSE-labeled and cultured 5 days with allogeneic regulatory or mature dendritic cells at 1:10. Which antigens these TCRs recognize remains unknown. The specimen was memory CD4+ T cells from blood cultured with dendritic cells. Subset described: CD45RO+ memory T cells. The receptors stem from a human donor in good health.

This chain joins TRBV2 and TRBJ1-4; TRBD1 agrees at 9 bases. The V segment lost 7 bases and the J segment 7 bases; nucleotides outside the gene matches: 4. CDR1 and CDR2 (germline): SNHLY, FYNNEI. The CDR3 is made up of 13 amino acids. This CDR3 is CASTEDRGEKLFF. CDR3 DNA: TGTGCCAGCACCGAGGACAGGGGTGAAAAACTGTTTTTT. Drawing the rest from reference TRBV2 and TRBJ1-4, the complete variable domain is EPEVTQTPSHQVTQMGQEVILRCVPISNHLYFYWYRQILGQKVEFLVSFYNNEISEKSEIFDDQFSVERPDGSNFTLKIRSTKLEDSAMYFCASTEDRGEKLFFGSGTQLSVL.

The gene calls are TRBV18 and TRBJ1-2, with no clear D. V lost 0 bases and J lost 6, with 8 bases in between. Per germline, CDR1 KGHSH and CDR2 LQKENI. The CDR3 contains 13 residues. The DNA of the CDR3 is TGTGCCAGCTCACCACCGGCACGGGATGGCTACACCTTC. It yields the protein CASSPPARDGYTF.

V is TRBV5-1 and J is TRBJ2-5, with TRBD1 identical over 7 bases. Germline assignment: CDR1 SGHRS and CDR2 YFSETQ. Trimming at V came to 2 bases and at J to 5 bases, leaving 9 bases not matched to a gene. The CDR3 is made up of 15 amino acids. Written as DNA, the CDR3 is TGCGCCAGCAGCTTTCTACAGGGGAGCGAGGAGACCCAGTACTTC. As protein: CASSFLQGSEETQYF.

The CDR3 protein is CASGAPAFF. The CDR3 DNA reads TGTGCCAGCGGGGCACCAGCTTTCTTT. The rearrangement links TRBV6-5 to TRBJ1-1, with TRBD1 as a possible D gene (5 bases). This CDR3 region has 9 residues. Germline lookup yields CDR1 MNHEY and CDR2 SVGAGI. V dropped 8 bases and J dropped 10 bases, with 8 bases sitting between them.

This chain links TRBV11-3 with TRBJ2-5; maybe TRBD1 (5 bases). This CDR3 is 15 amino acids long. The germline V gene has CDR1 SGHNT and CDR2 YENEEA. Trimming removed 5 bases from V and 5 bases from J, with 18 bases in between. The CDR3, as DNA: TGTGCCAGCAGCAAGGGGCTAGAATCGACTGAGACCCAGTACTTC. Protein: CASSKGLESTETQYF.

This clone occurred a few times. The CDR3 region has the DNA TGTGCCAGCAGAACCCAGCGGGGGGGGTCTAGCACAGATACGCAGTATTTT. Translating gives CASRTQRGGSSTDTQYF. V gene TRBV7-2 combines with J gene TRBJ2-3; 10 bases are a match to TRBD2. V lost 6 bases, J lost 0 bases, and 9 bases stayed unmatched. Germline CDR1 reads SGHTA; CDR2 reads FQGNSA. The CDR3 consists of 17 residues.

CDR3 DNA sequence: TGTGCCAGCAGCCCAGACTCGGTTCGGGAGACCCAGTACTTC. Translation gives CASSPDSVRETQYF. This chain uses TRBV7-6 with TRBJ2-5; no firm D call. This CDR3 contains 14 residues. V was cut by 5 bases and J by 5 bases, with 15 bases left in between. Germline CDR1 SGHVS, CDR2 FNYEAQ.

This clone has just a few counts. The chain is built from TRBV7-9 and TRBJ1-4; D remains unclear. CDR3 length: 14 residues. In germline, CDR1 is SEHNR, CDR2 FQNEAQ (reference sequence). V was clipped by 5 bases and J by 0 bases, with 7 bases between them. The chain's CDR3 is CASSRGATNEKLFF. In nucleotides, the CDR3 is TGTGCCAGCAGCCGAGGAGCAACTAATGAAAAACTGTTTTTT.

Turning to this clone: The same CDR3 is also encoded by other DNA sequences in this sample. The chain couples TRBV6-6 to TRBJ1-6; D is possibly TRBD1 (6 bases). From germline, CDR1 is MNHNY and CDR2 SVGAGI (reference sequence). The V end lost 5 bases, the J end lost 10 bases, and 12 bases lay between the germline ends. This CDR3 contains 13 residues. The CDR3 loop is CASSTRQESPLHF. For the CDR3, the DNA is TGTGCCAGCAGTACCCGACAGGAGTCACCCCTCCACTTT.

The V gene is TRBV11-2, the J gene TRBJ2-1, with D possibly TRBD2 on 6 matching bases. Germline assignment: CDR1 SGHAT and CDR2 FQNNGV. V gave up 1 base and J gave up 1 base, with 11 bases separating them. The CDR3 totals 16 residues. The CDR3 DNA follows: TGTGCCAGCAGCTTAGTGCAGGGAGGATCCTACAATGAGCAGTTCTTC. It yields the protein CASSLVQGGSYNEQFF.

This clone was detected a few times. The chain combines TRBV9 with TRBJ1-3, with a weak D call TRBD1 (5 bases). The germline gives CDR1 SGDLS, CDR2 YYNGEE. CDR3 size: 15 residues. Deletions cut 4 bases from V and 1 base from J, with 12 bases between. The CDR3 DNA follows: TGTGCCAGCAGCTTCGACAGTACATCTGGAAACACCATATATTTT. Protein: CASSFDSTSGNTIYF.

This rearrangement joins TRBV6-5 to TRBJ1-1, with 8 bases fitting TRBD1. The CDR3 sequence is 14 residues long. Germline V CDR1 and CDR2: MNHEY, SVGAGI. Losses at the gene ends were 5 bases for V and 1 base for J; bases not matched to a gene: 3. The CDR3 nucleotides read TGTGCCAGCAGTCCTGACAGGGGGAACACTGAAGCTTTCTTT. Residues: CASSPDRGNTEAFF.

This sequence joins TRBV4-1 and TRBJ1-2, with 7 positions matching TRBD1. The junction had 9 bases not matched to a gene; V was cut back by 5 bases and J by 6 bases. Per the germline V gene, CDR1 is MGHRA and CDR2 is YSYEKL. The CDR3 totals 14 residues. The CDR3 DNA reads as TGCGCCAGCAGCAGACAGGGTTACGCCGATGGCTACACCTTC. Encoded protein: CASSRQGYADGYTF.

The chain links TRBV7-9 to TRBJ2-2; weak D call: TRBD2 (6 bases). The V end lost 1 base, the J end lost 4 bases, and 7 bases lay between the germline ends. Germline lookup yields CDR1 SEHNR and CDR2 FQNEAQ (reference sequence). The CDR3 extends over 14 amino acids. For the CDR3, the DNA is TGTGCCAGCAGCTTAGACGGGGGCACCGGGGAGCTGTTTTTT. Protein product: CASSLDGGTGELFF.

In this sample, this clone turned up a few times. The rearrangement links TRBV5-4 to TRBJ2-7; D is perhaps TRBD2 (5 bases). The V gene lost 0 bases and the J gene lost 2 bases, with 12 bases spanning the gap. Germline V gene sequence: CDR1 SGHNT, CDR2 YYREEE (reference sequence). The CDR3 extends over 15 amino acids. CDR3 protein: CASSLDPSRTYEQYF. DNA of the CDR3: TGTGCCAGCAGCTTGGATCCTAGCAGGACCTACGAGCAGTACTTC.

This sequence joins TRBV11-2 and TRBJ2-3; 7 bases are shared with TRBD2. The CDR3 loop spans 16 amino acids. CDR1 and CDR2 from the germline V gene are SGHAT and FQNNGV. V shed 5 bases, J shed 0 bases, and the junction held 8 bases outside the gene matches. CDR3 protein: CASSPHGGTSTDTQYF. Here the CDR3 DNA reads TGTGCCAGCAGCCCACACGGGGGGACTAGCACAGATACGCAGTATTTT.

This clone was picked up a small number of times. This chain uses TRBV19 with TRBJ2-2, with a possible D match to TRBD2 (6 bases). Germline-derived CDR1 and CDR2 are LNHDA and SQIVND (reference sequence). The CDR3 is 15 amino acids. V was shortened by 5 bases and J by 6 bases, with 16 bases between the two germline ends. For the CDR3, the DNA is TGTGCCAGTAGTTGGACACCGGAGGGGTCCGGGGAGCTGTTTTTT. This translates into CASSWTPEGSGELFF.

This clone showed up just a few times. The chain has TRBV5-1 and TRBJ1-6, with TRBD1 as a possible D gene (6 bases). Germline lookup yields CDR1 SGHRS and CDR2 YFSETQ. V was clipped by 1 base and J by 5 bases, with 13 bases between them. The CDR3 consists of 16 residues. This CDR3 is CASSLTGRPNNSPLHF. Written as DNA, the CDR3 is TGCGCCAGCAGCTTGACAGGGCGGCCGAATAATTCACCCCTCCACTTT. The variable domain in full, with the rest retrieved from reference TRBV5-1 and TRBJ1-6, is KAGVTQTPRYLIKTRGQQVTLSCSPISGHRSVSWYQQTPGQGLQFLFEYFSETQRNKGNFPGRFSGRQFSNSRSEMNVSTLELGDSALYLCASSLTGRPNNSPLHFGNGTRLTVT.

This clone was detected only once. The chain links TRBV7-6 to TRBJ1-1; TRBD1 agrees at 9 bases. The CDR3 has 16 amino acids. V lost 6 bases and J lost 1; bases outside the gene matches: 9. CDR1 and CDR2 (germline): SGHVS, FNYEAQ. The CDR3 is CASRLTGGARNTEAFF. The CDR3 DNA follows: TGTGCCAGCAGGTTAACAGGGGGCGCGAGGAACACTGAAGCTTTCTTT.

J is TRBJ2-2 and V is TRBV6-5; D remains unclear. V was cut by 7 bases and J by 1 base, with 7 bases left in between. CDR1 and CDR2 (germline): MNHEY, SVGAGI. The CDR3 consists of 13 residues. The CDR3 sequence: CASIRMNTGELFF. The CDR3 nucleotides read TGTGCCAGCATCAGGATGAACACCGGGGAGCTGTTTTTT.

This chain connects TRBV27 to TRBJ1-4; D gene uncertain. Between the trimmed V and J ends, which lost 4 bases and 10 bases, there was a span of 13 bases. Germline V CDR1 and CDR2: MNHEY, SMNVEV (reference sequence). The CDR3 covers 13 residues. CDR3 bases: TGTGCCAGCAGTTCAACTTCTGGGAGAAAACTGTTTTTT. Amino acid sequence: CASSSTSGRKLFF.

This chain connects TRBV29-1 to TRBJ2-4; 7 positions agree with TRBD1. The ends lost 5 bases at V and 1 base at J; junction bases unmatched: 8. The CDR3 consists of 15 residues. Germline CDR1 is SQVTM and CDR2 is ANQGSEA. The CDR3 protein is CSVQRDREAKNIQYF. DNA for the CDR3: TGCAGCGTTCAGAGGGACAGAGAGGCCAAAAACATTCAGTACTTC.

A single count supports this clone. V gene TRBV7-9 combines with J gene TRBJ1-1; D ambiguous. V lost 5 bases and J lost 2, with 15 bases in between. CDR1 is SEHNR and CDR2 is FQNEAQ in the germline V gene (reference sequence). The CDR3 contains 15 residues. The CDR3 DNA is TGTGCCAGCAGCCCTTTAGGAGGGCAAAACACTGAAGCTTTCTTT. This translates into CASSPLGGQNTEAFF. The entire variable domain, with the rest obtained from reference TRBV7-9 and TRBJ1-1, is as follows: DTGVSQNPRHKITKRGQNVTFRCDPISEHNRLYWYRQTLGQGPEFLTYFQNEAQLEKSRLLSDRFSAERPKGSFSTLEIQRTEQGDSAMYLCASSPLGGQNTEAFFGQGTRLTVV.

This chain uses TRBV9 with TRBJ2-3, with TRBD1 identical over 8 bases. This CDR3 spans 17 amino acids. Germline assignment: CDR1 SGDLS and CDR2 YYNGEE. The V and J ends lost 4 bases and 5 bases, in that order; junction bases with no gene match: 15. The chain's CDR3 is CASSPSSAGGGEDTQYF. CDR3 in DNA: TGTGCCAGCAGCCCAAGCTCAGCAGGGGGCGGTGAAGATACGCAGTATTTT.

V is TRBV7-9 and J is TRBJ1-2; the D gene is possibly TRBD1 (5 bases). CDR1 is SEHNR, CDR2 FQNEAQ, per germline (reference sequence). Trimming removed 5 bases at V and 1 base at J, with 11 bases between. The CDR3 sequence is 14 residues long. Here the CDR3 reads CASSPHTGNYGYTF. The CDR3 DNA reads as TGTGCCAGCAGCCCACATACAGGTAACTATGGCTACACCTTC.

The chain uses TRBV5-3 and TRBJ2-1, with a possible D match to TRBD2 (5 bases). TRBV5-3 is an ORF; its function is uncertain. V lost 0 bases and J lost 2, with 15 bases in between. This CDR3 region has 17 residues. CDR3 loop: CARSLAPGGLPYNEQFF. The CDR3 DNA reads as TGTGCCAGAAGCTTGGCCCCTGGCGGGCTGCCCTACAATGAGCAGTTCTTC.